Sequencing of this T cell receptor beta chain was carried out in a study of PD-1 blockade in classical Hodgkin lymphoma. Study conclusions and caveats: Nivolumab initiated under 1 year post-ASCT led to patient exclusion. Baseline diversity resembling that of newly diagnosed patients was seen in complete responders.

About this clone: The antigen is undetermined.

TCRdb keeps only in-frame clones here, not all; method: immunoSEQ multiplex PCR. This table has roughly 56,000 clones, around 90% appearing once. Every patient relapsed after autologous stem cell transplantation, and brentuximab vedotin exposure varied. Germline V gene data show CDR1 as SGHRS and CDR2 as YFSETQ. CDR3 length: 14 amino acids. V lost 0 bases and J 4 bases, leaving 10 bases between the germline ends. The TCR sequence derives from a human donor with classical Hodgkin lymphoma. This specimen consisted of peripheral blood mononuclear cells (PBMCs), obtained before the second cycle of nivolumab. The chain combines TRBV5-1 with TRBJ1-1; D remains ambiguous. The CDR3 sequence: CASSLVVGGTEAFF. In DNA, the CDR3 is TGCGCCAGCAGCTTGGTGGTGGGAGGCACTGAAGCTTTCTTT. The variable domain in full, with the rest retrieved from reference TRBV5-1 and TRBJ1-1, is KAGVTQTPRYLIKTRGQQVTLSCSPISGHRSVSWYQQTPGQGLQFLFEYFSETQRNKGNFPGRFSGRQFSNSRSEMNVSTLELGDSALYLCASSLVVGGTEAFFGQGTRLTVV.